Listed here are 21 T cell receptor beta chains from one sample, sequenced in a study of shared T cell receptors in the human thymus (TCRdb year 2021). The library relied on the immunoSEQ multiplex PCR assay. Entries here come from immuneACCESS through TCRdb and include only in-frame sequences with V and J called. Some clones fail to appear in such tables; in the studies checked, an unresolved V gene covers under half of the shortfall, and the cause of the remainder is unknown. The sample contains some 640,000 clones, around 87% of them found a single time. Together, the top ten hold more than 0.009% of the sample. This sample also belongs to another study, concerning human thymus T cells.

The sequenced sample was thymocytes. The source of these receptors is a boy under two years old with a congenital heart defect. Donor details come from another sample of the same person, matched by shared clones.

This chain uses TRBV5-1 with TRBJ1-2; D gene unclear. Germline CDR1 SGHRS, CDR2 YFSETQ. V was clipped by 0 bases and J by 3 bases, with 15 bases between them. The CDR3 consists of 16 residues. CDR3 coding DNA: TGCGCCAGCAGCTTGGCCCTAGGGAGGGATGACTATGGCTACACCTTC. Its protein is CASSLALGRDDYGYTF.

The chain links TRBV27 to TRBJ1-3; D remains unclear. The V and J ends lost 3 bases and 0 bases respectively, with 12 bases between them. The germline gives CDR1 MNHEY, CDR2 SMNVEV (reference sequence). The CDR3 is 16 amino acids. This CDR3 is CASSFSGPNSGNTIYF. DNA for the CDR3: TGTGCCAGCAGTTTCTCGGGTCCCAACTCTGGAAACACCATATATTTT.

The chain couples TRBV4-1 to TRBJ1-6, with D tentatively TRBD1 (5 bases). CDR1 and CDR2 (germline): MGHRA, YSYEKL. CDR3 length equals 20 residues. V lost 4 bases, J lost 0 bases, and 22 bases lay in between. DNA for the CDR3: TGCGCCAGCAGCCCCCGGCACCGGGGGGAGCATATCTCCTATAATTCACCCCTCCACTTT. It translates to CASSPRHRGEHISYNSPLHF.

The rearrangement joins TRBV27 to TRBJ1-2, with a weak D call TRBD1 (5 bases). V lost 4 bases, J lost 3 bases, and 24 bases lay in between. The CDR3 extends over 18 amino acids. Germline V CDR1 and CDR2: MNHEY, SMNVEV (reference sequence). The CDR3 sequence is CASSSDLVTDRTYYGYTF. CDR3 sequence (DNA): TGTGCCAGCAGTTCCGACCTGGTCACCGACAGAACATACTATGGCTACACCTTC.

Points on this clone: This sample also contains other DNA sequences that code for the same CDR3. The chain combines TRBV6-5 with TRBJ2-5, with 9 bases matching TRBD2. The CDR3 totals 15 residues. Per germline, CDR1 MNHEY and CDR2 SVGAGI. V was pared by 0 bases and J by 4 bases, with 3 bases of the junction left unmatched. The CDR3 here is CASSYSSGRGETQYF. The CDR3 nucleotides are TGTGCCAGCAGTTACTCTAGCGGGAGAGGAGAGACCCAGTACTTC.

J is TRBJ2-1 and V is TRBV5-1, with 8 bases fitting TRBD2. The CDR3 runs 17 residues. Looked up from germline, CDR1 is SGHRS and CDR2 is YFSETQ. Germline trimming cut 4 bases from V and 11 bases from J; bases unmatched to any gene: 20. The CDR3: CASSLKSGGPLLVKQFF. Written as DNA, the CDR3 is TGCGCCAGCAGCCTCAAGAGCGGGGGACCCCTATTAGTGAAGCAGTTCTTC.

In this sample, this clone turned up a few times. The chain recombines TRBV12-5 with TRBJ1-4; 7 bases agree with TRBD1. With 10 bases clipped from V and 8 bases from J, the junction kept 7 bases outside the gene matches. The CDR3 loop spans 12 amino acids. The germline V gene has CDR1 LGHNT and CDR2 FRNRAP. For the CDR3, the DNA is TGTGCTAACCGGGACAGAGCCGAAAAACTGTTTTTT. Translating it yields CANRDRAEKLFF. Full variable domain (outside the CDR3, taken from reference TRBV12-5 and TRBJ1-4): DARVTQTPRHKVTEMGQEVTMRCQPILGHNTVFWYRQTMMQGLELLAYFRNRAPLDDSGMPKDRFSAEMPDATLATLKIQPSEPRDSAVYFCANRDRAEKLFFGSGTQLSVL.

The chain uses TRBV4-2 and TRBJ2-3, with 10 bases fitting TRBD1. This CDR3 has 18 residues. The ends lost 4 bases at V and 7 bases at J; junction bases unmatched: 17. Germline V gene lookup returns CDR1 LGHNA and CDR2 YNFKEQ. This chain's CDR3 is CASSPQRQGAKKTNTQYF. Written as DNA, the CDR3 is TGTGCCAGCAGCCCTCAAAGACAGGGGGCGAAAAAGACGAATACGCAGTATTTT.

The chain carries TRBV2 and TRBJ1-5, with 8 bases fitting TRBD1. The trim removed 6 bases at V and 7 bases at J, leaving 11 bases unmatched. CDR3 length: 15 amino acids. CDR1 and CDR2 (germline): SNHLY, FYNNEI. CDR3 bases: TGTGCCAGCAGGGGGCCAGGGGGCCTCCGACAGCCCCAGCATTTT. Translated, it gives CASRGPGGLRQPQHF.

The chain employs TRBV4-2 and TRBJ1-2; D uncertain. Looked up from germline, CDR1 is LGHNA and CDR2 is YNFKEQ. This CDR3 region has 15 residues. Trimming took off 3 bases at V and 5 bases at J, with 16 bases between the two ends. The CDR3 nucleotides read TGTGCCAGCAGCCATCACACCCAGGATGTGTATGGCTACACCTTC. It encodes CASSHHTQDVYGYTF.

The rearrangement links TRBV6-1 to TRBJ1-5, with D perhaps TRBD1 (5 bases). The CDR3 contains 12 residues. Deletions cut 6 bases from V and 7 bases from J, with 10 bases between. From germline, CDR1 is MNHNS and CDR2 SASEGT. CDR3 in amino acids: CASRLTDQPQHF. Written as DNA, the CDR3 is TGTGCCAGCAGGTTGACAGACCAGCCCCAGCATTTT.

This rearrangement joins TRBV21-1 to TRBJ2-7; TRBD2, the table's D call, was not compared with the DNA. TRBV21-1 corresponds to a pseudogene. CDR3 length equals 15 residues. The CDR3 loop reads CASSKVGGRTYEQYF. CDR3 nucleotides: TGTGCCAGCAGCAAAGTGGGCGGGAGAACCTACGAGCAGTACTTC.

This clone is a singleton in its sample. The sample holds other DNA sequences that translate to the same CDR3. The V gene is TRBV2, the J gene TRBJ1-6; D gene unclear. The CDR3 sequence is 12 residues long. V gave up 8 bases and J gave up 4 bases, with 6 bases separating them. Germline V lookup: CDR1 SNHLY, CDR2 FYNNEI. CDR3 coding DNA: TGTGCCAGCGCGGATTATAATTCACCCCTCCACTTT. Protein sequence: CASADYNSPLHF.

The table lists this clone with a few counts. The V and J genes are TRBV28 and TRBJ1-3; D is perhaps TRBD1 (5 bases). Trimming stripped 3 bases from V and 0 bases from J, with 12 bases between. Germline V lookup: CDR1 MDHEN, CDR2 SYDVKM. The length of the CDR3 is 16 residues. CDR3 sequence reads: CASSLEQGLSGNTIYF. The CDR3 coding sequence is TGTGCCAGCAGTTTGGAGCAGGGCCTCTCTGGAAACACCATATATTTT.

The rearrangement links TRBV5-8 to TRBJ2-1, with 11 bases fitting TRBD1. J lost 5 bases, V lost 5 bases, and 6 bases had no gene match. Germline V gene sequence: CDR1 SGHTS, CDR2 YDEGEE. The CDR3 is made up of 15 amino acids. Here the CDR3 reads CASRPGTGGNNEQFF. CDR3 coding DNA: TGTGCCAGCAGGCCCGGGACAGGGGGAAACAATGAGCAGTTCTTC.

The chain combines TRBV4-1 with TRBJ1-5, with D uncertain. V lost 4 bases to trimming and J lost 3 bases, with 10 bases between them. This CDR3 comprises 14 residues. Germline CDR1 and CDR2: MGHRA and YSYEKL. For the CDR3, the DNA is TGCGCCAGCAGCCGAGGGTCCCTCAATCAGCCCCAGCATTTT. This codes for CASSRGSLNQPQHF.

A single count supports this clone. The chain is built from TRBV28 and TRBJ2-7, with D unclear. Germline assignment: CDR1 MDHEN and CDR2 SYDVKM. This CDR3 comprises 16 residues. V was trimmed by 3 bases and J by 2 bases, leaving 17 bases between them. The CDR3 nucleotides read TGTGCCAGCAGTTTCAGCCCTTTTGCGGATGCCTACGAGCAGTACTTC. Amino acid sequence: CASSFSPFADAYEQYF.

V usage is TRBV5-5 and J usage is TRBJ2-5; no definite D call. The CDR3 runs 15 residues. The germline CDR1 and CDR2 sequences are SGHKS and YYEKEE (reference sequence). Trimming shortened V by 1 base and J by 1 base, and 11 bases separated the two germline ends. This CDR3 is CASSLWSGPQETQYF. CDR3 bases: TGTGCCAGCAGCTTGTGGTCAGGTCCCCAAGAGACCCAGTACTTC.

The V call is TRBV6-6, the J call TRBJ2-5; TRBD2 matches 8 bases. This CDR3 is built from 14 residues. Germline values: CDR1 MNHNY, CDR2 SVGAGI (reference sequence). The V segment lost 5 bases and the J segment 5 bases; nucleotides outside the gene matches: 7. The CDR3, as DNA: TGTGCCAGCAGTCAGATAGCGGGGTTGGAGACCCAGTACTTC. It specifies CASSQIAGLETQYF.

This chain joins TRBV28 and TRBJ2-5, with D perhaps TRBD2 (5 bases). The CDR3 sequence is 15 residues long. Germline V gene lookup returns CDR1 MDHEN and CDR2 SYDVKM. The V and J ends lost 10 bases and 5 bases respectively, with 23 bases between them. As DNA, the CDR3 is TGTGCCACCCGACCTCCTATAGCGCTAGGGGAGACCCAGTACTTC. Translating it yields CATRPPIALGETQYF.

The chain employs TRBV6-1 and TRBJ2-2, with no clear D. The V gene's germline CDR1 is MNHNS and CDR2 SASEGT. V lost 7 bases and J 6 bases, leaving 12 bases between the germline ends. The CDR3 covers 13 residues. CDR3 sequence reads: CASNRGYPGELFF. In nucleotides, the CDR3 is TGTGCCAGCAATCGAGGATATCCCGGGGAGCTGTTTTTT.